Presented here are 32 T cell receptor beta chains from one specimen sequenced in a study of graft-versus-host responses after intestinal transplantation. Antigens for these TCRs are unknown. The repertoire was sequenced with immunoSEQ multiplex PCR; TCRdb's copy has only in-frame clones and lacks some. The repertoire holds some 120,000 clones, with 90% as singletons. Specimen: unstimulated CD4+ T cells sorted from spleen or lymph node cells, collected before intestinal transplant. These receptors were taken from a human donor who received an intestinal transplant.

A word on this clone: One end of the junction is discordant with germline, which a read error may explain. J is TRBJ2-1 and V is TRBV5-1; 8 bases are a match to TRBD2. Germline V gene lookup returns CDR1 SGHRS and CDR2 YFSETQ. The CDR3 runs 12 residues. The CDR3 loop reads CASSTAGGLPLF. The CDR3 DNA is TGCGCCAGCAGCACTGCGGGGGGCCTCCCCCTCTTC.

The genes are TRBV19 and TRBJ2-3; perhaps TRBD2 as D (5 bases). In germline, CDR1 is LNHDA, CDR2 SQIVND (reference sequence). The ends were cut back, 5 bases at V and 0 bases at J, with 12 bases in the middle. There are 15 residues in the CDR3. CDR3 region: CASSVLGGSTDTQYF. The CDR3 coding sequence is TGTGCCAGTAGTGTGCTAGGCGGGAGCACAGATACGCAGTATTTT.

This clone was counted once. This chain connects TRBV2 to TRBJ2-6; 7 bases line up with TRBD1. V shed 6 bases, J shed 2 bases, and the junction held 4 bases outside the gene matches. The CDR3 totals 15 residues. Germline CDR1 and CDR2: SNHLY and FYNNEI. This CDR3 is CASRSTGAGANVLTF. The CDR3 DNA is TGTGCCAGCAGGAGTACAGGGGCTGGGGCCAACGTCCTGACTTTC. The full variable domain, in which reference TRBV2 and TRBJ2-6 provide the parts outside the CDR3, is EPEVTQTPSHQVTQMGQEVILRCVPISNHLYFYWYRQILGQKVEFLVSFYNNEISEKSEIFDDQFSVERPDGSNFTLKIRSTKLEDSAMYFCASRSTGAGANVLTFGAGSRLTVL.

This sequence joins TRBV5-6 and TRBJ2-2; 8 bases are shared with TRBD2. Germline V gene lookup returns CDR1 SGHDT and CDR2 YYEEEE. V was clipped by 2 bases and J by 5 bases; unmatched bases: 8. This CDR3 contains 16 residues. The CDR3 loop is CASSFFASGSTGELFF. Here the CDR3 DNA reads TGTGCCAGCAGCTTCTTTGCTAGCGGGTCTACCGGGGAGCTGTTTTTT.

The chain employs TRBV19 and TRBJ1-4; possibly TRBD1 for D (5 bases). V was shortened by 4 bases and J by 5 bases, with 8 bases between the two germline ends. Germline V CDR1 and CDR2: LNHDA, SQIVND (reference sequence). The CDR3 is 13 amino acids. This CDR3 reads CASSRDWNEKLFF. DNA of the CDR3: TGTGCCAGTAGTAGGGACTGGAATGAAAAACTGTTTTTT.

This clone has only one observation. The V call is TRBV19, the J call TRBJ2-3; TRBD2 aligns across 7 bases. The V gene's germline CDR1 is LNHDA and CDR2 SQIVND (reference sequence). The CDR3 loop spans 15 amino acids. V shed 5 bases and J 1 base; nucleotides not matched to a gene: 6. CDR3 sequence (DNA): TGTGCCAGTAGTCCCTCGACTAGCCGCACAGATACGCAGTATTTT. Protein: CASSPSTSRTDTQYF.

V and J are TRBV6-5 and TRBJ1-2; D might be TRBD1 (6 bases). V was pared by 5 bases and J by 2 bases, with 15 bases between. The CDR3 is 15 residues long. Germline-derived CDR1 and CDR2 are MNHEY and SVGAGI. In DNA form, the CDR3 reads TGTGCCAGCAGTCCCCAAACAGGGTACAACTATGGCTACACCTTC. Protein sequence: CASSPQTGYNYGYTF.

The J gene is TRBJ1-2, the V gene TRBV10-2; 9 nucleotides agree with TRBD1. CDR3 size: 15 residues. CDR1 is WSHSY and CDR2 is SAAADI in the germline V gene. V lost 0 bases to trimming and J lost 4 bases; unmatched junction nucleotides: 3. The DNA for the CDR3 is TGCGCCAGCAGTGAGTCGAACAGGGGGCTCTATGGCTACACCTTC. Protein: CASSESNRGLYGYTF.

The chain employs TRBV12-2 and TRBJ1-1. TRBV12-2 is a recognized pseudogene. The CDR3 runs to 14 residues. CDR3 loop: CASRLVAVNTEAFF. The CDR3 bases are TGTGCAAGTCGCTTAGTTGCGGTGAACACTGAAGCTTTCTTT.

The genes are TRBV11-2 and TRBJ1-2; D might be TRBD1 (5 bases). V lost 0 bases to trimming and J lost 3 bases, with 5 bases between them. The CDR3 contains 13 residues. Germline V gene sequence: CDR1 SGHAT, CDR2 FQNNGV. The CDR3 loop reads CASSLDRDYGYTF. Written as DNA, the CDR3 is TGTGCCAGCAGCTTAGACAGGGACTATGGCTACACCTTC.

The V and J genes are TRBV27 and TRBJ1-5; 7 nucleotides align to TRBD1. J was trimmed by 7 bases and V by 4 bases; bases with no gene match: 13. CDR1 MNHEY and CDR2 SMNVEV come from the germline V gene (reference sequence). CDR3 length: 16 amino acids. CDR3 nucleotide sequence: TGTGCCAGCAGTTCCGTGACAGGGCCCTTAATCCAGCCCCAGCATTTT. Translated: CASSSVTGPLIQPQHF.

The chain employs TRBV2 and TRBJ2-5, with TRBD2 matching 9 bases. The end of the DNA aligns better with TRBJ2-7, so the J call may be wrong. The CDR3 covers 14 residues. CDR1 is SNHLY, CDR2 FYNNEI, per germline. The CDR3 DNA reads TGTGCCAGCATTAGACTAGCGGAACCCTACGAGCAGTACTTC. As protein: CASIRLAEPYEQYF.

J is TRBJ1-1 and V is TRBV28; TRBD1 aligns across 7 bases. This CDR3 is built from 16 residues. With 5 bases clipped from V and 1 base from J, the junction kept 10 bases outside the gene matches. Per the germline V gene, CDR1 is MDHEN and CDR2 is SYDVKM. This chain's CDR3 is CASSPRGQDPNTEAFF. The DNA of the CDR3 is TGTGCCAGCAGTCCTAGGGGGCAGGACCCGAACACTGAAGCTTTCTTT.

CDR3 sequence (DNA): TGTGCCAGCAGGCGGGACGAGATGAACACTGAAGCTTTCTTT. This sequence encodes CASRRDEMNTEAFF. V and J are TRBV6-1 and TRBJ1-1; a weak D match, TRBD1 (5 bases). The CDR3 is made up of 14 amino acids. Looked up from germline, CDR1 is MNHNS and CDR2 is SASEGT. V lost 6 bases, J lost 0 bases, and 11 bases lay in between.

The J gene is TRBJ1-1, the V gene TRBV7-9; 9 bases are shared with TRBD1. The CDR3 runs to 14 residues. The ends lost 5 bases at V and 6 bases at J; junction bases unmatched: 7. The germline CDR1 and CDR2 sequences are SEHNR and FQNEAQ (reference sequence). CDR3 loop: CASSPGQGWAEAFF. The CDR3, as DNA: TGTGCCAGCAGCCCGGGACAGGGTTGGGCTGAAGCTTTCTTT.

This clone was observed once. The rearrangement links TRBV11-2 to TRBJ1-4; tentative D call: TRBD1 (6 bases). The V end lost 3 bases, the J end lost 3 bases, and 14 bases lay between the germline ends. In germline, CDR1 is SGHAT, CDR2 FQNNGV. This CDR3 comprises 16 residues. The CDR3 DNA follows: TGTGCCAGCAGCTTGGACAGCTTTGCACCTAATGAAAAACTGTTTTTT. Protein: CASSLDSFAPNEKLFF.

The chain uses TRBV10-3 and TRBJ1-6, with D possibly TRBD1 on 6 matching bases. Trimming cost V 2 bases and J 5 bases, with 10 bases left between them. Germline CDR1 reads ENHRY; CDR2 reads SYGVKD. The CDR3 has 15 residues. The CDR3 reads CAISEGWTDNSPLHF. The DNA of the CDR3 is TGTGCCATCAGTGAGGGATGGACAGATAATTCACCCCTCCACTTT.

This clone was observed a single time. The J gene is TRBJ1-2, the V gene TRBV5-1, with 11 bases fitting TRBD1. CDR1 and CDR2 (germline): SGHRS, YFSETQ. Germline trimming cut 3 bases from V and 3 bases from J; bases unmatched to any gene: 4. The CDR3 has 15 amino acids. The CDR3 sequence: CASSSRTGGDYGYTF. As DNA, the CDR3 is TGCGCCAGCAGCTCACGGACAGGGGGCGACTATGGCTACACCTTC.

The chain joins TRBV7-8 to TRBJ1-5; D remains unclear. V lost 5 bases and J 0 bases, leaving 5 bases between the germline ends. The CDR3 consists of 13 residues. CDR1 and CDR2 from the germline V gene are SGHVS and FQNEAQ. CDR3 loop: CASSRYSNQPQHF. DNA of the CDR3: TGTGCCAGCAGCCGCTATAGCAATCAGCCCCAGCATTTT.

This chain uses TRBV5-4 with TRBJ2-5, with TRBD1 matching over 8 bases. J was trimmed by 5 bases and V by 5 bases; bases with no gene match: 8. The CDR3 is made up of 14 amino acids. CDR1 is SGHNT and CDR2 is YYREEE in the germline V gene (reference sequence). Here the CDR3 reads CASRKDRVQETQYF. CDR3 DNA sequence: TGTGCCAGCAGAAAGGACAGGGTCCAGGAGACCCAGTACTTC. Looking up the rest from reference TRBV5-4 and TRBJ2-5 gives the full variable domain: ETGVTQSPTHLIKTRGQQVTLRCSSQSGHNTVSWYQQALGQGPQFIFQYYREEENGRGNFPPRFSGLQFPNYSSELNVNALELDDSALYLCASRKDRVQETQYFGPGTRLLVL.

This clone was seen a single time. The V call is TRBV4-1, the J call TRBJ2-2, with TRBD1 matching 7 bases. This CDR3 has 15 residues. With V trimmed by 4 bases and J by 1 base, 3 bases remained unmatched. CDR1 and CDR2 from the germline V gene are MGHRA and YSYEKL. The CDR3 DNA follows: TGCGCCAGCAGCCCCCGGGACAGGAACACCGGGGAGCTGTTTTTT. Protein: CASSPRDRNTGELFF.

The chain couples TRBV7-9 to TRBJ1-3, with 8 positions matching TRBD1. From germline, CDR1 is SEHNR and CDR2 FQNEAQ (reference sequence). Trimming removed 5 bases from V and 0 bases from J; junction bases left unmatched: 15. The CDR3 is made up of 19 amino acids. CDR3 residues: CASSNRGNSSPSSGNTIYF. CDR3 sequence (DNA): TGTGCCAGCAGCAACAGGGGGAACTCATCCCCTAGCTCTGGAAACACCATATATTTT.

V and J are TRBV6-1 and TRBJ2-3; a possible D gene is TRBD2 (6 bases). The V and J ends lost 6 bases and 4 bases respectively, with 17 bases between them. Germline CDR1 reads MNHNS; CDR2 reads SASEGT. CDR3 length: 15 amino acids. This CDR3 is CASSRQWLASDTQYF. In DNA form, the CDR3 reads TGTGCCAGCAGCCGACAGTGGCTAGCGTCAGATACGCAGTATTTT.

The J gene is TRBJ2-1, the V gene TRBV5-1; perhaps TRBD2 as D (5 bases). Germline V CDR1 and CDR2: SGHRS, YFSETQ. The CDR3 loop spans 15 amino acids. V was clipped by 5 bases and J by 9 bases, with 21 bases between them. In DNA form, the CDR3 reads TGCGCCAGCAGTCATGGACTCGACGCTCGTGGTGAGCAGTTCTTC. Its protein product is CASSHGLDARGEQFF.

V usage is TRBV11-3 and J usage is TRBJ2-5, with 8 bases aligning to TRBD2. The CDR3 length is 17 residues. With V trimmed by 1 base and J by 2 bases, 9 bases remained unmatched. Germline CDR1 SGHNT, CDR2 YENEEA. For the CDR3, the DNA is TGTGCCAGCAGCTTAGGAGGGGCCGGGAGGGCTCAAGAGACCCAGTACTTC. Translation gives CASSLGGAGRAQETQYF.

This rearrangement joins TRBV4-1 to TRBJ1-2; D unclear. The CDR3 runs 13 residues. Germline V CDR1 and CDR2: MGHRA, YSYEKL. Trimming stripped 4 bases from V and 5 bases from J, with 11 bases between. Here the CDR3 reads CASSPLGRYGYTF. CDR3 nucleotide sequence: TGCGCCAGCAGCCCCCTCGGGAGGTATGGCTACACCTTC.

The genes are TRBV5-1 and TRBJ2-7; 9 bases are a match to TRBD2. This CDR3 spans 15 amino acids. Germline-derived CDR1 and CDR2 are SGHRS and YFSETQ. Trimming cost V 1 base and J 3 bases; bases outside gene matches: 5. CDR3 amino acids: CASSLLSSGNYEQYF. The CDR3, as DNA: TGCGCCAGCAGCTTGCTGTCTAGCGGGAACTACGAGCAGTACTTC.

The rearrangement uses TRBV7-9 and TRBJ2-5; a weak D match, TRBD2 (5 bases). Trimming took off 0 bases at V and 2 bases at J, with 19 bases between the two ends. Germline V gives CDR1 SEHNR, CDR2 FQNEAQ (reference sequence). The length of the CDR3 is 18 residues. CDR3 loop: CASSLARYRAEVQETQYF. The CDR3 DNA sequence: TGTGCCAGCAGCTTAGCTAGGTATCGAGCGGAGGTACAAGAGACCCAGTACTTC.

With regard to this clone: One end of the junction is discordant with germline, which a read error may explain. Other nucleotide sequences in the sample specify the same CDR3. V gene TRBV5-1 combines with J gene TRBJ1-3; D is possibly TRBD1 (5 bases). The CDR3 is made up of 15 amino acids. The V gene's germline CDR1 is SGHRS and CDR2 YFSETQ. The CDR3, as DNA: TGCGCCAGTAGCTTGGCAGGGTACTCTGGAAACACCATATATTTT. Translation gives CASSLAGYSGNTIYF. The whole variable domain, remainder taken from reference TRBV5-1 and TRBJ1-3, is KAGVTQTPRYLIKTRGQQVTLSCSPISGHRSVSWYQQTPGQGLQFLFEYFSETQRNKGNFPGRFSGRQFSNSRSEMNVSTLELGDSALYLCASSLAGYSGNTIYFGEGSWLTVV.

The chain couples TRBV11-2 to TRBJ1-4; D uncertain. The V end was cut by 4 bases, the J end by 8 bases, with 14 bases between. Germline V CDR1 and CDR2: SGHAT, FQNNGV. This CDR3 comprises 14 residues. CDR3 in DNA: TGTGCCAGCAGCTCATTAATGGTTCGGGAAAAACTGTTTTTT. As protein: CASSSLMVREKLFF. The variable domain in full, completed from reference TRBV11-2 and TRBJ1-4, reads EAGVAQSPRYKIIEKRQSVAFWCNPISGHATLYWYQQILGQGPKLLIQFQNNGVVDDSQLPKDRFSAERLKGVDSTLKIQPAKLEDSAVYLCASSSLMVREKLFFGSGTQLSVL.

This chain connects TRBV28 to TRBJ1-5; 9 bases match TRBD1. CDR3 length: 17 amino acids. The V and J ends lost 6 bases and 2 bases, in that order; junction bases with no gene match: 11. Per germline, CDR1 MDHEN and CDR2 SYDVKM. The CDR3 DNA sequence: TGTGCCAGCAGCCGACCCGGGACAGGGCTCGGCAATCAGCCCCAGCATTTT. Its translation is CASSRPGTGLGNQPQHF.

The chain has TRBV4-2 and TRBJ2-7; 14 positions agree with TRBD2. The CDR3 sequence is 18 residues long. CDR1 and CDR2 from the germline V gene are LGHNA and YNFKEQ. With V trimmed by 3 bases and J by 3 bases, 10 bases remained unmatched. The CDR3 loop reads CASSQATSGRAFFYEQYF. In nucleotides, the CDR3 is TGTGCCAGCAGCCAGGCGACTAGCGGGAGGGCCTTTTTCTACGAGCAGTACTTC.